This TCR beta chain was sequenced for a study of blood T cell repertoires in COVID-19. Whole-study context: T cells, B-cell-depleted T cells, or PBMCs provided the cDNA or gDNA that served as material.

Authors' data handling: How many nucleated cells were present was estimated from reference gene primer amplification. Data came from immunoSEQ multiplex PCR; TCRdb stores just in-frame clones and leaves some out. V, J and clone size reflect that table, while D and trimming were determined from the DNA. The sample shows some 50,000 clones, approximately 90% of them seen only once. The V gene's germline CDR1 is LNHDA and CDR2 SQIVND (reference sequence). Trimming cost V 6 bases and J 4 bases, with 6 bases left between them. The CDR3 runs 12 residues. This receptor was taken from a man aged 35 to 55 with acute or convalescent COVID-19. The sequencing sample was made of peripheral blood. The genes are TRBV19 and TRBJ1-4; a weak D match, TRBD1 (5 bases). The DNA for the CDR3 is TGTGCCAGTAGGGGACTTAATGAAAAACTGTTTTTT. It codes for CASRGLNEKLFF.